This entry lists 10 T cell receptor beta chains sequenced from one sample in a study of blood T cell repertoires in COVID-19. Some clones are missing from TCRdb's copy, which holds only in-frame ones; the method was immunoSEQ multiplex PCR. The sample contains around 300,000 clones, 65% to 90% of which appear only once. The material sequenced was peripheral blood. These receptors all come from a human donor in a cohort sampled during active COVID-19.

The J gene is TRBJ1-3, the V gene TRBV29-1; the D gene is possibly TRBD1 (5 bases). The CDR3 is 13 residues long. CDR1 and CDR2 from the germline V gene are SQVTM and ANQGSEA. V gave up 0 bases and J gave up 4 bases, with 7 bases separating them. This CDR3 is CSVEETVGNTIYF. DNA of the CDR3: TGCAGCGTTGAAGAGACAGTCGGAAACACCATATATTTT.

The rearrangement links TRBV5-5 to TRBJ1-1; 7 bases match TRBD1. V was clipped by 4 bases and J by 8 bases; unmatched bases: 11. There are 14 residues in the CDR3. Germline loops: CDR1 SGHKS, CDR2 YYEKEE (reference sequence). The CDR3 region has the DNA TGTGCCAGCAGCCTTCCAGACAGGGCGGGGGAAGCTTTCTTT. Amino acid sequence: CASSLPDRAGEAFF.

The chain joins TRBV18 to TRBJ2-2; D not resolved. Trimming cost V 0 bases and J 1 base, with 3 bases left between them. Germline-derived CDR1 and CDR2 are KGHSH and LQKENI. The CDR3 is 14 amino acids. The CDR3 loop reads CASSPPRNTGELFF. CDR3 sequence (DNA): TGTGCCAGCTCACCACCCCGGAACACCGGGGAGCTGTTTTTT.

The V and J genes are TRBV6-1 and TRBJ2-7; a weak D match, TRBD1 (5 bases). The CDR3 is 16 amino acids. Germline-derived CDR1 and CDR2 are MNHNS and SASEGT. Trimming took 0 bases from V and 5 from J, leaving 17 bases between them. The CDR3, as DNA: TGTGCCAGCAGTGAAGCGCTTCTTCAGGGTTCAGACGAGCAGTACTTC. As protein: CASSEALLQGSDEQYF.

This clone was seen a single time. V is TRBV30 and J is TRBJ2-1; 11 positions agree with TRBD2. The germline V gene encodes CDR1 GTSNPN and CDR2 SVGIG (reference sequence). The CDR3 extends over 13 amino acids. V lost 3 bases, J lost 6 bases, and 1 base stayed unmatched. This chain's CDR3 is CAWRLAGVNEQFF. As DNA, the CDR3 is TGTGCCTGGAGACTAGCGGGAGTCAATGAGCAGTTCTTC.

This sequence joins TRBV5-1 and TRBJ1-3; 7 bases line up with TRBD1. The germline V gene has CDR1 SGHRS and CDR2 YFSETQ. The CDR3 length is 15 residues. V gave up 4 bases and J gave up 0 bases; unmatched junction bases: 4. The CDR3 reads CASSPGQISGNTIYF. The CDR3 DNA sequence: TGCGCCAGCAGCCCGGGACAGATCTCTGGAAACACCATATATTTT.

V gene TRBV3-1 (or the pseudogene TRBV3-2) combines with J gene TRBJ1-1, with D possibly being TRBD1 (6 bases). The germline V and J ends were trimmed by 4 bases and 1 base, with 13 bases remaining between them. This CDR3 is 15 amino acids long. Germline loops: CDR1 LGHDT, CDR2 YNNKEL (reference sequence). For the CDR3, the DNA is TGTGCCAGCAGCCTGGGACATATAAAGAACACTGAAGCTTTCTTT. This translates into CASSLGHIKNTEAFF.

The chain is built from TRBV15 and TRBJ2-1, with D uncertain. Germline CDR1 and CDR2: LNHNV and YYDKDF (reference sequence). V was shortened by 0 bases and J by 4 bases, with 10 bases between the two germline ends. The CDR3 has 15 amino acids. The CDR3 loop is CATSRDRSVYNEQFF. CDR3 bases: TGTGCCACCAGCAGAGATCGGAGCGTTTACAATGAGCAGTTCTTC.

This clone was observed once. The gene calls are TRBV3-1 (or the pseudogene TRBV3-2) and TRBJ2-3; a weak D match, TRBD1 (5 bases). Per germline, CDR1 LGHDT and CDR2 YNNKEL (reference sequence). Trimming took off 6 bases at V and 5 bases at J, with 15 bases between the two ends. The CDR3 totals 14 residues. The CDR3 protein is CASRSQGMGDTQYF. The CDR3 DNA follows: TGTGCCAGCAGGTCCCAGGGAATGGGAGATACGCAGTATTTT.

The rearrangement links TRBV3-1 (or the pseudogene TRBV3-2) to TRBJ2-7; TRBD2 agrees at 7 bases. J lost 3 bases, V lost 4 bases, and 6 bases had no gene match. In germline, CDR1 is LGHDT, CDR2 YNNKEL (reference sequence). The CDR3 is 14 amino acids. CDR3 region: CASSRRGRGYEQYF. CDR3 coding DNA: TGTGCCAGCAGCCGGAGAGGGAGGGGCTACGAGCAGTACTTC.